The 31 T cell receptor beta chains presented below share a single source sample, sequenced in a study of CD8+ T cells in alopecia areata. RNA was isolated and reverse transcribed to cDNA, the sequencing template. The data were produced by immunoSEQ multiplex PCR, yet TCRdb's version contains in-frame clones alone and is incomplete. The sample records 90,000 to 150,000 clones, roughly 66% being singletons. The sequencing input was CD4+ T cells sorted from blood. Receptors were obtained from a human donor in good health.

This chain uses TRBV7-9 with TRBJ2-1; D gene unclear. CDR1 is SEHNR and CDR2 is FQNEAQ in the germline V gene (reference sequence). Trimming cost V 2 bases and J 7 bases, with 12 bases left between them. The CDR3 sequence is 14 residues long. CDR3 region: CASSLFMGLNEQFF. The CDR3 bases are TGTGCCAGCAGCTTATTTATGGGCCTAAATGAGCAGTTCTTC.

This clone occurred a few times. The chain employs TRBV20-1 and TRBJ1-1; D uncertain. Per the germline V gene, CDR1 is DFQATT and CDR2 is SNEGSKA (reference sequence). The CDR3 spans 11 residues. Trimming removed 6 bases from V and 5 bases from J, with 10 bases in between. CDR3 in amino acids: CSAPKETEAFF. The CDR3 nucleotides read TGCAGTGCCCCTAAGGAGACTGAAGCTTTCTTT.

The gene calls are TRBV29-1 and TRBJ1-2, with D possibly being TRBD1 (6 bases). V lost 3 bases and J lost 2, with 13 bases in between. The CDR3 totals 14 residues. Germline V gene sequence: CDR1 SQVTM, CDR2 ANQGSEA. CDR3 residues: CSVEMQGRNYGYTF. The CDR3, as DNA: TGCAGCGTTGAGATGCAGGGGCGAAACTATGGCTACACCTTC.

The CDR3 sequence: CASSQDRTGEAFF. In DNA, the CDR3 is TGTGCCAGCAGCCAGGACAGGACAGGAGAAGCTTTCTTT. The V and J genes are TRBV14 and TRBJ1-1, with 7 bases that match TRBD1. The germline CDR1 and CDR2 sequences are SGHDN and FVKESK. The length of the CDR3 is 13 residues. V shed 3 bases and J 8 bases; nucleotides not matched to a gene: 6.

CDR3 DNA sequence: TGCAGCGCGGGGACGGCGCAAGGGAACACTGAAGCTTTCTTT. It encodes CSAGTAQGNTEAFF. The chain joins TRBV29-1 to TRBJ1-1; D may be TRBD1 (5 bases). The CDR3 loop spans 14 amino acids. CDR1 SQVTM and CDR2 ANQGSEA come from the germline V gene. Trimming cost V 7 bases and J 1 base, with 16 bases left between them.

The J gene is TRBJ1-2, the V gene TRBV16; D unclear. CDR1 KGHSY and CDR2 FQNENV come from the germline V gene. The CDR3 covers 13 residues. Deletions cut 4 bases from V and 4 bases from J, with 10 bases between. CDR3 bases: TGTGCCAGCAGCCCCGACATTATCTATGGCTACACCTTC. As protein: CASSPDIIYGYTF.

The gene calls are TRBV30 and TRBJ1-2, with D unresolved. Trimming removed 1 base at V and 2 bases at J, with 5 bases between. The CDR3 extends over 12 amino acids. Germline V gene lookup returns CDR1 GTSNPN and CDR2 SVGIG (reference sequence). DNA for the CDR3: TGTGCCTGGAGTGAAGGGAACTATGGCTACACCTTC. It yields the protein CAWSEGNYGYTF.

This clone was observed a handful of times. The rearrangement joins TRBV29-1 to TRBJ1-1, with a tentative D call TRBD1 (6 bases). The CDR3 has 14 amino acids. Germline CDR1 and CDR2: SQVTM and ANQGSEA. V was shortened by 7 bases and J by 0 bases, with 15 bases between the two germline ends. CDR3 sequence (DNA): TGCAGCGCCCGACAGGATCCCTTGAACACTGAAGCTTTCTTT. It yields the protein CSARQDPLNTEAFF.

V usage is TRBV10-3 and J usage is TRBJ1-1, with no clear D. Germline loops: CDR1 ENHRY, CDR2 SYGVKD. CDR3 length: 12 amino acids. Trimming took off 7 bases at V and 1 base at J, with 7 bases between the two ends. The CDR3 DNA is TGTGCCATCAATTCCGGGAACACTGAAGCTTTCTTT. Its protein product is CAINSGNTEAFF.

The DNA of the CDR3 is TGTGCCTGGAGTGGGGACTTGACCTATGGCTACACCTTC. Protein sequence: CAWSGDLTYGYTF. V is TRBV30 and J is TRBJ1-2; D may be TRBD1 (5 bases). Germline V CDR1 and CDR2: GTSNPN, SVGIG (reference sequence). This CDR3 contains 13 residues. The ends were cut back, 1 base at V and 4 bases at J, with 10 bases in the middle.

This chain joins TRBV30 and TRBJ2-1; D remains ambiguous. Germline V gene lookup returns CDR1 GTSNPN and CDR2 SVGIG (reference sequence). With 2 bases removed from V and 5 bases from J, the gap between germline ends came to 4 bases. This CDR3 region has 11 residues. CDR3 amino acids: CAWSINNEQFF. CDR3 bases: TGTGCCTGGAGTATAAACAATGAGCAGTTCTTC.

For this clone: This same CDR3 is encoded by further DNA sequences in the sample. The chain carries TRBV29-1 and TRBJ1-1; D is undetermined. Trimming pared 4 bases from V and 1 base from J, leaving 4 bases between. The CDR3 consists of 11 residues. Per the germline V gene, CDR1 is SQVTM and CDR2 is ANQGSEA. The CDR3 spells CSVAENTEAFF. The CDR3 coding sequence is TGCAGCGTTGCAGAGAACACTGAAGCTTTCTTT.

The rearrangement joins TRBV30 to TRBJ1-5; D is unclear. Germline CDR1 reads GTSNPN; CDR2 reads SVGIG (reference sequence). V lost 1 base and J lost 7, with 11 bases in between. The CDR3 extends over 13 amino acids. The CDR3, as DNA: TGTGCCTGGAGTGCGCAGGAGAGGCAGCCCCAGCATTTT. The encoded protein is CAWSAQERQPQHF.

This clone was seen a few times. The chain recombines TRBV9 with TRBJ2-6, with unresolved D. The germline V gene encodes CDR1 SGDLS and CDR2 YYNGEE. Trimming took 3 bases from V and 0 from J, leaving 4 bases between them. The CDR3 runs 14 residues. In nucleotides, the CDR3 is TGTGCCAGCAGCGGGAGCTCTGGGGCCAACGTCCTGACTTTC. Protein sequence: CASSGSSGANVLTF.

V gene TRBV5-1 combines with J gene TRBJ1-4; TRBD1 matches 7 bases. Germline CDR1 SGHRS, CDR2 YFSETQ. The CDR3 is 15 amino acids. J was trimmed by 3 bases and V by 0 bases; bases with no gene match: 2. The CDR3 nucleotides are TGCGCCAGCAGCTTGGCGGGACAGCCTAATGAAAAACTGTTTTTT. It translates to CASSLAGQPNEKLFF. The full variable domain, with the rest looked up from reference TRBV5-1 and TRBJ1-4, is KAGVTQTPRYLIKTRGQQVTLSCSPISGHRSVSWYQQTPGQGLQFLFEYFSETQRNKGNFPGRFSGRQFSNSRSEMNVSTLELGDSALYLCASSLAGQPNEKLFFGSGTQLSVL.

The chain has TRBV29-1 and TRBJ1-1; the D is unclear. Germline CDR1 is SQVTM and CDR2 is ANQGSEA. The CDR3 covers 13 residues. The V end was cut by 7 bases, the J end by 1 base, with 13 bases between. The CDR3 loop reads CSARRQTNTEAFF. CDR3 nucleotide sequence: TGCAGCGCCCGAAGGCAGACGAACACTGAAGCTTTCTTT.

This clone was recorded once. Here the CDR3 reads CSAAQGDAQYF. In DNA form, the CDR3 reads TGCAGTGCGGCACAGGGGGATGCCCAGTACTTC. V is TRBV20-1 and J is TRBJ2-5, with 8 bases aligning to TRBD1. Germline CDR1 DFQATT, CDR2 SNEGSKA (reference sequence). Germline trimming cut 6 bases from V and 9 bases from J; bases unmatched to any gene: 6. The CDR3 covers 11 residues.

The chain employs TRBV4-1 and TRBJ1-1; D gene uncertain. V was shortened by 0 bases and J by 0 bases, with 8 bases between the two germline ends. This CDR3 region has 15 residues. Germline V lookup: CDR1 MGHRA, CDR2 YSYEKL. The CDR3 sequence is CASSQEVIMNTEAFF. The CDR3 DNA sequence: TGCGCCAGCAGCCAAGAGGTTATCATGAACACTGAAGCTTTCTTT.

This chain uses TRBV30 with TRBJ2-5, with 8 bases matching TRBD1. CDR1 and CDR2 from the germline V gene are GTSNPN and SVGIG (reference sequence). The trim removed 1 base at V and 5 bases at J, leaving 3 bases unmatched. The CDR3 loop spans 13 amino acids. CDR3 sequence reads: CAWSGTGRETQYF. In nucleotides, the CDR3 is TGTGCCTGGAGTGGGACAGGGCGGGAGACCCAGTACTTC.

Only one count was recorded for this clone. The J gene is TRBJ1-6, the V gene TRBV6-5; D call uncertain. Germline V gives CDR1 MNHEY, CDR2 SVGAGI. Trimming cost V 6 bases and J 7 bases, with 10 bases left between them. The CDR3 is 13 residues long. The CDR3 DNA follows: TGTGCCAGCAGCCCCATGTCCAATTCACCCCTCCACTTT. The encoded protein is CASSPMSNSPLHF.

The chain carries TRBV30 and TRBJ2-7, with no clear D. This CDR3 is 12 amino acids long. V was pared by 2 bases and J by 3 bases, with 8 bases between. Per the germline V gene, CDR1 is GTSNPN and CDR2 is SVGIG (reference sequence). Written as DNA, the CDR3 is TGTGCCTGGAGTACCGGCCGCTACGAGCAGTACTTC. It specifies CAWSTGRYEQYF.

V usage is TRBV29-1 and J usage is TRBJ2-3; the D gene is possibly TRBD1 (6 bases). Germline lookup yields CDR1 SQVTM and CDR2 ANQGSEA. Trimming removed 7 bases at V and 5 bases at J, with 13 bases between. The CDR3 runs to 12 residues. CDR3 in amino acids: CSGQPGVDTQYF. In DNA form, the CDR3 reads TGCAGCGGGCAGCCAGGGGTAGATACGCAGTATTTT.

This chain connects TRBV29-1 to TRBJ1-6, with 10 bases lining up with TRBD1. The CDR3 is 14 amino acids. Germline CDR1 SQVTM, CDR2 ANQGSEA. The V segment lost 4 bases and the J segment 10 bases; nucleotides outside the gene matches: 7. CDR3 DNA sequence: TGCAGCGTTGCGTGGGACAGGGGCGACTCACCCCTCCACTTT. Residues: CSVAWDRGDSPLHF.

This chain connects TRBV7-9 to TRBJ2-7; D is possibly TRBD1 (6 bases). There are 15 residues in the CDR3. CDR1 is SEHNR and CDR2 is FQNEAQ in the germline V gene (reference sequence). V lost 3 bases to trimming and J lost 3 bases, with 15 bases between them. The CDR3 DNA reads TGTGCCAGCAGCTTGGGGGCTTTAGAGCGCTACGAGCAGTACTTC. It codes for CASSLGALERYEQYF.

CDR3 sequence reads: CASRVGVDYGYTF. In DNA, the CDR3 is TGTGCCAGCAGGGTTGGTGTAGACTATGGCTACACCTTC. This chain joins TRBV6-5 and TRBJ1-2; D is uncertain. The CDR3 has 13 residues. Trimming took 6 bases from V and 3 from J, leaving 11 bases between them. Per the germline V gene, CDR1 is MNHEY and CDR2 is SVGAGI.

The genes are TRBV30 and TRBJ2-3; possible D gene TRBD1, 5 bases. Trimming took 1 base from V and 4 from J, leaving 6 bases between them. Germline-derived CDR1 and CDR2 are GTSNPN and SVGIG (reference sequence). The CDR3 consists of 12 residues. CDR3 coding DNA: TGTGCCTGGAGTGAAGGGGCAGATACGCAGTATTTT. This sequence encodes CAWSEGADTQYF.

V usage is TRBV2 and J usage is TRBJ2-1; 9 nucleotides agree with TRBD2. The J segment lost 4 bases and the V segment lost 7 bases, leaving 2 bases of the junction unmatched. Germline V gives CDR1 SNHLY, CDR2 FYNNEI. The CDR3 totals 13 residues. CDR3 sequence (DNA): TGTGCCAGCATAGCGGGGGAGTACAATGAGCAGTTCTTC. Its protein product is CASIAGEYNEQFF.

The sample holds one count of this clone. V and J are TRBV29-1 and TRBJ1-2, with a weak D call TRBD1 (6 bases). The CDR3 sequence is 14 residues long. Between the trimmed V and J ends, which lost 0 bases and 3 bases, there was a span of 11 bases. Germline V CDR1 and CDR2: SQVTM, ANQGSEA. The CDR3 spells CSVEERQGHYGYTF. Written as DNA, the CDR3 is TGCAGCGTTGAAGAAAGGCAGGGGCACTATGGCTACACCTTC. Full variable domain (missing parts from reference TRBV29-1 and TRBJ1-2): SAVISQKPSRDICQRGTSLTIQCQVDSQVTMMFWYRQQPGQSLTLIATANQGSEATYESGFVIDKFPISRPNLTFSTLTVSNMSPEDSSIYLCSVEERQGHYGYTFGSGTRLTVV.

The chain couples TRBV2 to TRBJ2-5; TRBD2 matches 10 bases. There are 14 residues in the CDR3. CDR1 is SNHLY, CDR2 FYNNEI, per germline. With 5 bases clipped from V and 2 bases from J, the junction kept 2 bases outside the gene matches. The chain's CDR3 is CASSRTSGQETQYF. The CDR3 region has the DNA TGTGCCAGCAGTCGGACTAGCGGTCAAGAGACCCAGTACTTC.

The gene calls are TRBV5-1 and TRBJ2-2; 8 positions agree with TRBD1. Germline CDR1 is SGHRS and CDR2 is YFSETQ. V was pared by 1 base and J by 7 bases, with 3 bases of the junction left unmatched. This CDR3 contains 14 residues. CDR3 bases: TGCGCCAGCAGCTTGCGGACAGGGAACGGGGAGCTGTTTTTT. This sequence encodes CASSLRTGNGELFF.

This clone was seen a few times. V and J are TRBV7-2 and TRBJ2-2; D possibly corresponds to TRBD1 (6 bases). V gave up 5 bases and J gave up 1 base, with 20 bases separating them. CDR1 SGHTA and CDR2 FQGNSA come from the germline V gene. The CDR3 sequence is 18 residues long. The CDR3 is CASSLNPQGSLNTGELFF. The CDR3 coding sequence is TGTGCCAGCAGCCTGAATCCCCAGGGGTCGTTGAACACCGGGGAGCTGTTTTTT. The variable domain in full, completed from reference TRBV7-2 and TRBJ2-2, reads GAGVSQSPSNKVTEKGKDVELRCDPISGHTALYWYRQSLGQGLEFLIYFQGNSAPDKSGLPSDRFSAERTGGSVSTLTIQRTQQEDSAVYLCASSLNPQGSLNTGELFFGEGSRLTVL.